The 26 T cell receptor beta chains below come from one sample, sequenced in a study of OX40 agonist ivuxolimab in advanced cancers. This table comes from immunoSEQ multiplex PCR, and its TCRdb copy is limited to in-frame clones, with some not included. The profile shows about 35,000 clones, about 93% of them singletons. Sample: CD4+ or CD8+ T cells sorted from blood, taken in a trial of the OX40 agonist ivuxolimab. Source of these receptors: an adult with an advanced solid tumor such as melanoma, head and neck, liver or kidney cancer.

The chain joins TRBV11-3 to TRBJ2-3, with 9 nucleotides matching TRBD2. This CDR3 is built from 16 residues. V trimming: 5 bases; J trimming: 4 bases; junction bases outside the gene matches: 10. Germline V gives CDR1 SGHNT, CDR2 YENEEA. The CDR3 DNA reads TGTGCCAGCAGCCCTTCGCGAGCGGGAGGCCCAGATACGCAGTATTTT. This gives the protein CASSPSRAGGPDTQYF.

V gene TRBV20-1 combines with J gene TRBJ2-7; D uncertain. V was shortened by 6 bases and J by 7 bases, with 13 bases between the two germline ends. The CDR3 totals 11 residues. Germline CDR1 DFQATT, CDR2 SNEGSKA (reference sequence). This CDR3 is CSASELTEQYF. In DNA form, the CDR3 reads TGCAGTGCCTCGGAGCTTACGGAGCAGTACTTC.

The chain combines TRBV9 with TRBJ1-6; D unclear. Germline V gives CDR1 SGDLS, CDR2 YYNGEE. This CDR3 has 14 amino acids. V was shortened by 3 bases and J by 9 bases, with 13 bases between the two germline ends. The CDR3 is CASSAGQLGSPLHF. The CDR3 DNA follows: TGTGCCAGCAGCGCCGGGCAACTGGGTTCACCCCTCCACTTT.

This chain's CDR3 is CASSEFGGGPNTGELFF. CDR3 DNA sequence: TGTGCCAGCAGTGAATTTGGGGGGGGCCCTAACACCGGGGAGCTGTTTTTT. The gene calls are TRBV25-1 and TRBJ2-2; perhaps TRBD2 as D (7 bases). V was clipped by 1 base and J by 2 bases, with 14 bases between them. Germline assignment: CDR1 MGHDK and CDR2 SYGVNS. The CDR3 extends over 17 amino acids. The complete variable domain, with remaining parts taken from reference TRBV25-1 and TRBJ2-2, reads EADIYQTPRYLVIGTGKKITLECSQTMGHDKMYWYQQDPGMELHLIHYSYGVNSTEKGDLSSESTVSRIRTEHFPLTLESARPSHTSQYLCASSEFGGGPNTGELFFGEGSRLTVL.

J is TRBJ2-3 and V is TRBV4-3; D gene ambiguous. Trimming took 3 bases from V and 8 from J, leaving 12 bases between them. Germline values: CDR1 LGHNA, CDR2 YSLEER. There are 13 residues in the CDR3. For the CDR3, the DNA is TGCGCCAGCAGCCAGGAAACATGGGGTACGCAGTATTTT. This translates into CASSQETWGTQYF.

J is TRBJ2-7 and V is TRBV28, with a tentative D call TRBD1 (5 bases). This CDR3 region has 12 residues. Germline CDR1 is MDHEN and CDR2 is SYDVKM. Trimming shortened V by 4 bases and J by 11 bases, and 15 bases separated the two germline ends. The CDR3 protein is CASSSGHRGEYF. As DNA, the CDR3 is TGTGCCAGCAGTTCCGGACACCGCGGCGAGTACTTC.

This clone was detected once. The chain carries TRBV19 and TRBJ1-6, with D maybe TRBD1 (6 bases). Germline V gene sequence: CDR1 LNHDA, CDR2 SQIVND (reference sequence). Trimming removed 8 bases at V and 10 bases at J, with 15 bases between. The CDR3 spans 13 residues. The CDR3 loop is CASDDRRGSPLHF. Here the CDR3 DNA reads TGTGCCAGTGACGACAGGCGGGGATCACCCCTCCACTTT.

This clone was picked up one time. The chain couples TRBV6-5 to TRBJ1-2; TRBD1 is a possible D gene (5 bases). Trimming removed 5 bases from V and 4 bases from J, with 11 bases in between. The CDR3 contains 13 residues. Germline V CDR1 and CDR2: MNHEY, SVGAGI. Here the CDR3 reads CASSDGDVYGYTF. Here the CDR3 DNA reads TGTGCCAGCAGTGACGGGGACGTCTATGGCTACACCTTC.

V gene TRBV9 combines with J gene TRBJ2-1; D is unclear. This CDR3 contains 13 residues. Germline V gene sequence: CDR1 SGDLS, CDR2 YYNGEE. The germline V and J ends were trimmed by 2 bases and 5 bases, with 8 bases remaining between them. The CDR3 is CASSVSPNNEQFF. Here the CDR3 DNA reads TGTGCCAGCAGCGTTAGCCCCAACAATGAGCAGTTCTTC.

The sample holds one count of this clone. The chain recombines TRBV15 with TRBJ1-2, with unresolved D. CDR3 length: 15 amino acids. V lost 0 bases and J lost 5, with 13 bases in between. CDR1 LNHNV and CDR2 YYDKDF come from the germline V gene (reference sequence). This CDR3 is CATSREHQEVYGYTF. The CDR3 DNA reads TGTGCCACCAGCAGAGAACACCAGGAGGTTTATGGCTACACCTTC.

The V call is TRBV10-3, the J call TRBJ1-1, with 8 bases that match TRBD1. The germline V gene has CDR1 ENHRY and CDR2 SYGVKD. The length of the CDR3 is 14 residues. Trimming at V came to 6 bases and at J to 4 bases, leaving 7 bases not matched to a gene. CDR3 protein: CAISTGQGGTEAFF. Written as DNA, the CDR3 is TGTGCCATCAGCACCGGACAGGGCGGCACTGAAGCTTTCTTT.

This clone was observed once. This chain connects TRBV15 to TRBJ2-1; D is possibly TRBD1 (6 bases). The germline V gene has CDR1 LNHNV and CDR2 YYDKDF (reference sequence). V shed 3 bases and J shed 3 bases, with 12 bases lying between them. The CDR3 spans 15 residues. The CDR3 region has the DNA TGTGCCACCAGCAGGGCAGGGGTAGGCTACAATGAGCAGTTCTTC. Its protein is CATSRAGVGYNEQFF.

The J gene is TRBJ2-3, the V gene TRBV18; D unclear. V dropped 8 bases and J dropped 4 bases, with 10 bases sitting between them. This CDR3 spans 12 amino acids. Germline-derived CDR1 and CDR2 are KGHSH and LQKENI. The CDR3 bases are TGTGCCAGCACTATGGGCGCAGATACGCAGTATTTT. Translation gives CASTMGADTQYF.

CDR3 DNA: TGTGCCAGCAGGGACACATCAGGGGCCAACGTCCTGACTTTC. Its translation is CASRDTSGANVLTF. The gene calls are TRBV28 and TRBJ2-6, with D possibly being TRBD1 (5 bases). CDR1 MDHEN and CDR2 SYDVKM come from the germline V gene. The CDR3 covers 14 residues. V lost 6 bases to trimming and J lost 4 bases, with 10 bases between them.

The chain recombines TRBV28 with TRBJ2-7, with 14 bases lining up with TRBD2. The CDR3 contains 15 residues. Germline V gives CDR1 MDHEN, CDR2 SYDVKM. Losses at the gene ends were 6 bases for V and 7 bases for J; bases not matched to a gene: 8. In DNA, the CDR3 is TGTGCCAGCAGCGTGACTAGCGGGGGGGCAAGGGAGCAGTACTTC. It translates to CASSVTSGGAREQYF. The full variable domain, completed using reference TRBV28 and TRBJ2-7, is DVKVTQSSRYLVKRTGEKVFLECVQDMDHENMFWYRQDPGLGLRLIYFSYDVKMKEKGDIPEGYSVSREKKERFSLILESASTNQTSMYLCASSVTSGGAREQYFGPGTRLTVT.

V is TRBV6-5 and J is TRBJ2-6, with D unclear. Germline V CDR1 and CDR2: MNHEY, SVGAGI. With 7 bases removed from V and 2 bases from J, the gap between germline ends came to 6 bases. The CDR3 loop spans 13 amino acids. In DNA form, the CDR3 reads TGTGCCAGCAAGGGTCCTGGGGCCAACGTCCTGACTTTC. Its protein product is CASKGPGANVLTF.

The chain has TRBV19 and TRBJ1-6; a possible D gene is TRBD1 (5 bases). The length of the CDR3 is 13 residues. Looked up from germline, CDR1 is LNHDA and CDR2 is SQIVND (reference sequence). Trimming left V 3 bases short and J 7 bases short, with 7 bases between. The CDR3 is CASSINRNSPLHF. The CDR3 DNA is TGTGCCAGTAGTATCAACAGGAATTCACCCCTCCACTTT.

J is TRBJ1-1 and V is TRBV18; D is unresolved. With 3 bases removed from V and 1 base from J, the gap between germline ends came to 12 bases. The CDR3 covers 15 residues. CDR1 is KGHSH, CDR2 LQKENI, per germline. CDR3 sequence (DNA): TGTGCCAGCTCACCCTTCGAAGGGAGGAACACTGAAGCTTTCTTT. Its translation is CASSPFEGRNTEAFF.

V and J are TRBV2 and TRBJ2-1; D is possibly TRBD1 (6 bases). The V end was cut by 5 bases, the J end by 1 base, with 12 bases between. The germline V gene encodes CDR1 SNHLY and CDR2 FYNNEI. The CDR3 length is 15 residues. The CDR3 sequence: CASSPGHGSYNEQFF. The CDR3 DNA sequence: TGTGCCAGCAGTCCGGGACATGGGTCCTACAATGAGCAGTTCTTC.

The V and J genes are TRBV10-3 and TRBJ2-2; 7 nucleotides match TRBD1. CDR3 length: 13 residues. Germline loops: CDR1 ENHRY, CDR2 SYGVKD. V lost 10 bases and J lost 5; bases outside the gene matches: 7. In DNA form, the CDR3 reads TGTGCCAGCCGGGACAGTGGGACCGGGGAGCTGTTTTTT. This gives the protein CASRDSGTGELFF.

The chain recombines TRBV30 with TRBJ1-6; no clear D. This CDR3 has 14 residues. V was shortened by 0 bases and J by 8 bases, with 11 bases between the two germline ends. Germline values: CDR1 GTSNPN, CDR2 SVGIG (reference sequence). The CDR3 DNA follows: TGTGCCTGGAGTGTAAACCCAGCGGATTCACCCCTCCACTTT. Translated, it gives CAWSVNPADSPLHF.

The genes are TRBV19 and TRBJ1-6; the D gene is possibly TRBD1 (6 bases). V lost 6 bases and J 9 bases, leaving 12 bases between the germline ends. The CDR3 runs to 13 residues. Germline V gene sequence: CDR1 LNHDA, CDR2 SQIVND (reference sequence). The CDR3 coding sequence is TGTGCCAGTAGGCCGGTCAGGGGTTCACCCCTCCACTTT. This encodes CASRPVRGSPLHF.

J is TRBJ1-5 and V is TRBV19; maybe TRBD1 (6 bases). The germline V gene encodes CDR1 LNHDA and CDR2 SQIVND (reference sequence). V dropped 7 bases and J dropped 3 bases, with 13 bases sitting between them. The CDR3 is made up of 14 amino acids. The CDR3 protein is CASNPTGYNQPQHF. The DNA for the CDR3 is TGTGCCAGTAACCCGACAGGATACAATCAGCCCCAGCATTTT.

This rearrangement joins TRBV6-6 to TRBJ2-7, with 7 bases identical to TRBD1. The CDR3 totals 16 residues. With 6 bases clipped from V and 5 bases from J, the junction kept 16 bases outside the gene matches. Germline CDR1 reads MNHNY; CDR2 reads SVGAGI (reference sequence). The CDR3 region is CASSGSGQASLDEQYF. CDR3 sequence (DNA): TGTGCCAGCAGCGGATCCGGACAGGCCTCTCTAGACGAGCAGTACTTC.

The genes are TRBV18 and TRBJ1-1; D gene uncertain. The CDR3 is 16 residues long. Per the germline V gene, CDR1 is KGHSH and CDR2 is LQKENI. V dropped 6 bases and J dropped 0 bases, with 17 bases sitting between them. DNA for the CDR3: TGTGCCAGCTCCCGGATGGAGGTCGCGGTGAACACTGAAGCTTTCTTT. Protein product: CASSRMEVAVNTEAFF.

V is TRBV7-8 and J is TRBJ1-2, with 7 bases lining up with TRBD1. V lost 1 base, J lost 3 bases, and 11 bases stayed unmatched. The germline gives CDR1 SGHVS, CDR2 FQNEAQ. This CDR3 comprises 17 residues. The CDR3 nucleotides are TGTGCCAGCAGCTTAGATGGAGGGGGCGCGCTCTACTATGGCTACACCTTC. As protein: CASSLDGGGALYYGYTF.